The 28 T cell receptor beta chains given below trace back to one sample, sequenced in a study of early T cells in non-severe SARS-CoV-2 infection. TCRdb used MiXCR to reprocess the 5' RACE reads, holding one entry per CDR3 protein. This table holds fewer than 85,000 distinct CDR3 sequences, around a tenth found once. The sample was whole blood. All receptors come from an adult who was a healthcare worker with PCR-confirmed SARS-CoV-2 infection or an uninfected control (not recorded which).

The chain combines TRBV11-1 with TRBJ2-3, with D possibly being TRBD1 (6 bases). The CDR3 totals 15 residues. The V end was cut by 5 bases, the J end by 2 bases, with 14 bases between. CDR1 SGHAT and CDR2 FQDESV come from the germline V gene (reference sequence). The CDR3 sequence is CASSRAGTFTDTQYF. DNA of the CDR3: TGTGCCAGCAGCAGAGCCGGGACATTCACAGATACGCAGTATTTT.

This clonotype came up many times. The chain recombines TRBV27 with TRBJ2-3, with 11 bases matching TRBD2. The germline CDR1 and CDR2 sequences are MNHEY and SMNVEV (reference sequence). Trimming removed 3 bases from V and 2 bases from J; junction bases left unmatched: 4. The CDR3 spans 16 residues. The CDR3 sequence is CASSFLTSGNTDTQYF. CDR3 sequence (DNA): TGTGCCAGCAGTTTTCTGACTAGCGGGAACACAGATACGCAGTATTTT.

This clonotype was observed many times. This chain uses TRBV27 with TRBJ1-1; D is undetermined. The germline gives CDR1 MNHEY, CDR2 SMNVEV (reference sequence). V gave up 7 bases and J gave up 1 base, with 13 bases separating them. The CDR3 covers 14 residues. CDR3 sequence (DNA): TGTGCCAGCAAGGTCGACGGAGGGAACACTGAAGCTTTCTTT. Amino acids: CASKVDGGNTEAFF.

This clonotype was observed a handful of times. The rearrangement links TRBV12-3 or TRBV12-4 to TRBJ2-3; TRBD2 agrees at 8 bases. With 6 bases clipped from V and 5 bases from J, the junction kept 13 bases outside the gene matches. CDR3 length: 16 amino acids. This CDR3 reads CASSAISGSSGDTQYF. CDR3 sequence (DNA): TGTGCCAGCAGCGCTATCAGCGGGAGCAGTGGAGATACGCAGTATTTT.

This clonotype was counted many times. The chain combines TRBV12-3 or TRBV12-4 with TRBJ1-2, with D unresolved. With 4 bases removed from V and 7 bases from J, the gap between germline ends came to 19 bases. The CDR3 runs to 15 residues. This chain's CDR3 is CASSYYPAIIAGYTF. Written as DNA, the CDR3 is TGTGCCAGCAGTTATTATCCAGCCATCATAGCTGGCTACACCTTC.

The V call is TRBV6-1, the J call TRBJ2-3; 8 bases are shared with TRBD1. This CDR3 spans 14 amino acids. The V segment lost 6 bases and the J segment 4 bases; nucleotides outside the gene matches: 6. Germline CDR1 reads MNHNS; CDR2 reads SASEGT. The CDR3, as DNA: TGTGCCAGCAGCCCCTGGACAGGGCCAGATACGCAGTATTTT. Amino acid sequence: CASSPWTGPDTQYF.

This clonotype was seen once. The V gene is TRBV7-2, the J gene TRBJ2-2; D not resolved. The CDR3 has 13 amino acids. V was cut by 5 bases and J by 5 bases, with 9 bases left in between. Germline V gives CDR1 SGHTA, CDR2 FQGNSA. CDR3 protein: CASSPSRTGELFF. Here the CDR3 DNA reads TGTGCCAGCAGCCCGTCTAGAACCGGGGAGCTGTTTTTT.

The rearrangement uses TRBV4-1 and TRBJ2-7; possibly TRBD2 for D (5 bases). Looked up from germline, CDR1 is MGHRA and CDR2 is YSYEKL. Trimming cost V 4 bases and J 7 bases, with 20 bases left between them. The CDR3 runs to 15 residues. The CDR3 region is CASSPSRGSLQEQYF. CDR3 in DNA: TGCGCCAGCAGCCCCTCCCGGGGTAGTTTACAGGAGCAGTACTTC.

This clonotype has just a few counts. The J gene is TRBJ2-7, the V gene TRBV20-1; tentative D call: TRBD1 (5 bases). This CDR3 region has 16 residues. The germline V gene has CDR1 DFQATT and CDR2 SNEGSKA (reference sequence). V was shortened by 0 bases and J by 2 bases, with 17 bases between the two germline ends. The CDR3 nucleotides read TGCAGTGCTAGAGAGTACAGGACCGAGCTCACCTACGAGCAGTACTTC. It encodes CSAREYRTELTYEQYF.

A few counts support this clonotype. CDR3 coding DNA: TGCGCCAGCAAGCGGCAGGTCAATTCACCCCTCCACTTT. This translates into CASKRQVNSPLHF. The rearrangement joins TRBV5-1 to TRBJ1-6; D is unresolved. In germline, CDR1 is SGHRS, CDR2 YFSETQ. Between the trimmed V and J ends, which lost 6 bases and 7 bases, there was a span of 11 bases. The CDR3 has 13 amino acids. Filled out from reference TRBV5-1 and TRBJ1-6, the complete variable domain reads KAGVTQTPRYLIKTRGQQVTLSCSPISGHRSVSWYQQTPGQGLQFLFEYFSETQRNKGNFPGRFSGRQFSNSRSEMNVSTLELGDSALYLCASKRQVNSPLHFGNGTRLTVT.

The rearrangement links TRBV15 to TRBJ1-4; 8 bases are shared with TRBD1. Looked up from germline, CDR1 is LNHNV and CDR2 is YYDKDF (reference sequence). This CDR3 region has 15 residues. Unmatched junction bases numbered 8, after V lost 3 bases and J lost 8 bases. The chain's CDR3 is CATSRALQGVEKLFF. The CDR3 DNA is TGTGCCACCAGCAGGGCACTACAGGGGGTGGAAAAACTGTTTTTT.

This clonotype was seen ten or more times. The chain combines TRBV19 with TRBJ1-4, with 10 bases aligning to TRBD1. The CDR3 runs 14 residues. Per germline, CDR1 LNHDA and CDR2 SQIVND (reference sequence). The trim removed 3 bases at V and 8 bases at J, leaving 3 bases unmatched. The CDR3 coding sequence is TGTGCCAGTAGTATGGGACAGGGGAGCGAAAAACTGTTTTTT. Its translation: CASSMGQGSEKLFF.

The V gene is TRBV28, the J gene TRBJ1-1; 8 bases fit TRBD1. Trimming took 3 bases from V and 10 from J; bases not matched to a gene: 4. The CDR3 is made up of 12 amino acids. Per the germline V gene, CDR1 is MDHEN and CDR2 is SYDVKM. DNA for the CDR3: TGTGCCAGCAGTTTGTCAGGGGGCACAGCTTTCTTT. It is translated as CASSLSGGTAFF. Based on the CDR3 plus reference TRBV28 and TRBJ1-1, the full variable domain is DVKVTQSSRYLVKRTGEKVFLECVQDMDHENMFWYRQDPGLGLRLIYFSYDVKMKEKGDIPEGYSVSREKKERFSLILESASTNQTSMYLCASSLSGGTAFFGQGTRLTVV.

This clonotype was found many times. The chain recombines TRBV10-2 with TRBJ1-5; D not certain. The CDR3 runs to 14 residues. The V end was cut by 6 bases, the J end by 6 bases, with 15 bases between. Germline V gene sequence: CDR1 WSHSY, CDR2 SAAADI. CDR3 sequence (DNA): TGCGCCAGCAGGAATATAGGGTCACTTCAGCCCCAGCATTTT. It encodes CASRNIGSLQPQHF.

The chain recombines TRBV6-1 with TRBJ2-5, with TRBD2 matching over 14 bases. The V segment lost 5 bases and the J segment 5 bases; nucleotides outside the gene matches: 4. CDR3 size: 15 residues. Germline CDR1 is MNHNS and CDR2 is SASEGT. CDR3 region: CASSRLAGGPETQYF. DNA for the CDR3: TGTGCCAGCAGTCGACTAGCGGGAGGGCCGGAGACCCAGTACTTC.

This clonotype has ten or more counts. The rearrangement joins TRBV2 to TRBJ2-3; D not resolved. The CDR3 is 13 amino acids. Looked up from germline, CDR1 is SNHLY and CDR2 is FYNNEI. The ends were cut back, 1 base at V and 2 bases at J, with 4 bases in the middle. CDR3 protein: CASSEEDTDTQYF. CDR3 bases: TGTGCCAGCAGTGAAGAGGACACAGATACGCAGTATTTT.

The chain has TRBV9 and TRBJ2-4; 7 bases fit TRBD2. In germline, CDR1 is SGDLS, CDR2 YYNGEE. V was clipped by 4 bases and J by 6 bases; unmatched bases: 4. The CDR3 sequence is 13 residues long. DNA for the CDR3: TGTGCCAGCAGCCTGGGACTACGAAACATTCAGTACTTC. This codes for CASSLGLRNIQYF.

This chain uses TRBV27 with TRBJ2-1; TRBD1 is a possible D gene (5 bases). Germline CDR1 and CDR2: MNHEY and SMNVEV (reference sequence). The ends were cut back, 3 bases at V and 0 bases at J, with 15 bases in the middle. The CDR3 runs to 17 residues. CDR3 sequence reads: CASSLKWGLSSYNEQFF. CDR3 nucleotide sequence: TGTGCCAGCAGTTTGAAATGGGGCTTGAGCTCCTACAATGAGCAGTTCTTC.

This clonotype has a handful of counts. The V call is TRBV27, the J call TRBJ1-2; D call uncertain. The CDR3 has 13 amino acids. Germline lookup yields CDR1 MNHEY and CDR2 SMNVEV (reference sequence). V was clipped by 4 bases and J by 2 bases, with 8 bases between them. In nucleotides, the CDR3 is TGTGCCAGCAGTTACAGACGAAACTATGGCTACACCTTC. Translating gives CASSYRRNYGYTF.

The chain is built from TRBV18 and TRBJ2-7; TRBD1 matches at 8 bases. The germline V gene has CDR1 KGHSH and CDR2 LQKENI. CDR3 length: 15 residues. V lost 2 bases and J lost 9; bases outside the gene matches: 12. The CDR3 loop reads CASSPGAGGNQGQYF. The DNA of the CDR3 is TGTGCCAGCTCACCAGGCGCAGGGGGCAACCAGGGGCAGTACTTC.

The sample holds a few counts of this clonotype. V usage is TRBV28 and J usage is TRBJ2-3, with 9 bases matching TRBD2. V lost 4 bases to trimming and J lost 15 bases; unmatched junction nucleotides: 8. CDR3 length: 12 amino acids. CDR1 is MDHEN, CDR2 SYDVKM, per germline. CDR3 in amino acids: CASSSGLAHGYF. The CDR3, as DNA: TGTGCCAGCAGTTCGGGACTAGCCCACGGCTATTTT.

This clonotype came up many times. The J gene is TRBJ1-5, the V gene TRBV28; D gene uncertain. Germline CDR1 reads MDHEN; CDR2 reads SYDVKM. The CDR3 contains 13 residues. The germline V and J ends were trimmed by 7 bases and 0 bases, with 7 bases remaining between them. CDR3 nucleotide sequence: TGTGCCAGCACCGTTTATAGCAATCAGCCCCAGCATTTT. As protein: CASTVYSNQPQHF.

This chain uses TRBV20-1 with TRBJ1-1; D is possibly TRBD1 (6 bases). Germline V gene lookup returns CDR1 DFQATT and CDR2 SNEGSKA (reference sequence). Trimming took off 3 bases at V and 4 bases at J, with 12 bases between the two ends. This CDR3 comprises 13 residues. The CDR3 nucleotides read TGCAGTGCTAGTAAGACAGGCAGCACTGAAGCTTTCTTT. Amino acids: CSASKTGSTEAFF.

Regarding this clonotype: A clone one base away is much larger, so this may be a read error. The CDR3 does not end in the conserved phenylalanine or tryptophan, so this is likely a read error. The chain carries TRBV5-1 and TRBJ1-1; TRBD1 is a possible D gene (5 bases). V was clipped by 0 bases and J by 11 bases, with 14 bases between them. This CDR3 region has 13 residues. Germline lookup yields CDR1 SGHRS and CDR2 YFSETQ. As DNA, the CDR3 is TGCGCCAGCAGCTTGGGCGGGGCTGCTAATGCTTTCCTT. Its translation: CASSLGGAANAFL.

A few counts support this clonotype. The chain carries TRBV6-4 and TRBJ2-3, with 10 bases lining up with TRBD2. Germline CDR1 and CDR2: MRHNA and SNTAGT. Trimming at V came to 5 bases and at J to 6 bases, leaving 11 bases not matched to a gene. The CDR3 spans 16 residues. In nucleotides, the CDR3 is TGTGCCAGCAGTCCTGACTCAGGAGCGGGAGGGGATACGCAGTATTTT. Protein sequence: CASSPDSGAGGDTQYF.

On this clonotype itself: This CDR3 fails to terminate in the conserved phenylalanine or tryptophan, so it likely reflects a read error. J is TRBJ1-2 and V is TRBV27; 8 bases are a match to TRBD1. This CDR3 spans 14 amino acids. Germline loops: CDR1 MNHEY, CDR2 SMNVEV (reference sequence). Trimming at V came to 7 bases and at J to 3 bases, leaving 7 bases not matched to a gene. The CDR3 DNA is TGTGCCAGCAAATCGACAGGGGCCTACTATGGCTACACCTAC. Translated, it gives CASKSTGAYYGYTY.

This clonotype turned up a few times. This chain joins TRBV7-3 and TRBJ2-3; the D is unclear. V was cut by 6 bases and J by 5 bases, with 9 bases left in between. The germline CDR1 and CDR2 sequences are SGHTA and FQGTGA. This CDR3 contains 12 residues. CDR3 protein: CASSPNGDTQYF. DNA of the CDR3: TGTGCCAGCAGTCCAAATGGAGATACGCAGTATTTT.

At least ten counts were recorded for this clonotype. The V call is TRBV5-1, the J call TRBJ2-7; 11 bases map to TRBD2. The CDR3 contains 17 residues. J was trimmed by 2 bases and V by 0 bases; bases with no gene match: 7. CDR1 and CDR2 from the germline V gene are SGHRS and YFSETQ. CDR3 sequence reads: CASSLDLSGRAPYEQYF. DNA of the CDR3: TGCGCCAGCAGCTTGGATCTTAGCGGGAGGGCCCCCTACGAGCAGTACTTC.